A selection of T cell receptor beta chains follows, all from one sample in a study of T cells in Graves' hyperthyroidism and ophthalmopathy. TCRdb reprocessed the multiplex PCR reads with MiXCR, giving one entry per CDR3 protein. This table holds about 460,000 distinct CDR3 sequences, about 22% found once. Sequenced material: blood. The source is a woman aged 70-85 years with Graves' ophthalmopathy. Both conserved end residues are part of each CDR3. The D gene is left open where the match is weak. Not all rows give a size; the values are once, few, many and, for expanded clones, a class.

cdr3_length j_call d_call v_call clone_size cdr3_nt cdr3_aa
13 TRBJ1-3 . TRBV10-3 few TGTGCCATCAAGGGTCGAGCTGGAAACACCATATATTTT CAIKGRAGNTIYF
14 TRBJ2-3 TRBD1 TRBV30 . TGTGCCTGGACCCGACAGGGTTTCGCAGATACGCAGTATTTT CAWTRQGFADTQYF
15 TRBJ2-3 . TRBV3-1 few TGTGCCAGCAGCCAGGAACAGAGACCCACAGATACGCAGTATTTT CASSQEQRPTDTQYF
17 TRBJ1-5 TRBD1 TRBV2 many TGTGCCAGCAGAACCAAAGCGGGACAGATGATCAATCAGCCCCAGCATTTT CASRTKAGQMINQPQHF
16 TRBJ1-2 . TRBV3-1 few TGTGCCAGCAGCCCGCACGGGAGGGACTACTTCTATGGCTACACCTTC CASSPHGRDYFYGYTF
15 TRBJ2-2 . TRBV7-8 few TGTGCCAGCAGCTCCTATAACAGGAACACCGGGGAGCTGTTTTTT CASSSYNRNTGELFF
17 TRBJ2-4 . TRBV6-1 few TGTGCCAGCAGTGAAGCTTCAGGATCCTTTGCCAAAAACATTCAGTACTTC CASSEASGSFAKNIQYF
17 TRBJ2-7 TRBD2 TRBV5-1 . TGCGCCAGCAGCGTACTAGCGGGAGGGCCCCCCTCCTACGAGCAGTACTTC CASSVLAGGPPSYEQYF
15 TRBJ2-1 . TRBV6-2/TRBV6-3 . TGTGCCAGCAGTGTTACCTTTCTATCCTACAATGAGCAGTTCTTC CASSVTFLSYNEQFF
15 TRBJ2-2 . TRBV25-1 . TGTGCCAGCAGTGACTCCCCTGATGACACCGGGGAGCTGTTTTTT CASSDSPDDTGELFF
15 TRBJ1-4 TRBD1 TRBV2 few TGTGCCACCCAGGGGGGCCAAACGGCTAATGAAAAACTGTTTTTT CATQGGQTANEKLFF
13 TRBJ1-5 . TRBV6-1 many TGTGCCAGCAGACAGGTGAATAATCAGCCCCAGCATTTT CASRQVNNQPQHF
14 TRBJ2-1 TRBD2 TRBV9 many TGTGCCAGCAGCGTAGCTTTTGCGGGAGTTGAGCAGTTCTTC CASSVAFAGVEQFF
16 TRBJ2-2 TRBD1 TRBV7-8 few TGTGCCAGCAGCCCAACCGGGACAGGCCCGACCGGGGAGCTGTTTTTT CASSPTGTGPTGELFF
20 TRBJ2-1 TRBD2 TRBV19 . TGTGCCAGTAGTACCCAGTCAGCGGGAGTCTCCACAAGCTCCTACAATGAGCAGTTCTTC CASSTQSAGVSTSSYNEQFF
15 TRBJ2-1 . TRBV3-1 many TGTGCCAGCAGCCAAGAGGGGGCGAGCCACAATGAGCAGTTCTTC CASSQEGASHNEQFF
15 TRBJ2-1 . TRBV6-8 many TGTGCCAGCAGTCACCTGGGCGGATGTTACAATGAGCAGTTCTTC CASSHLGGCYNEQFF
12 TRBJ2-5 . TRBV18 . TGTGCCAGCTCACCACTTCCGGGGACCCAGTACTTC CASSPLPGTQYF
15 TRBJ1-6 TRBD1 TRBV2 . TGTGCCAGCAGTGTGACGACAGGGGATAATTCACCCCTCCACTTT CASSVTTGDNSPLHF
13 TRBJ2-5 . TRBV4-2 . TGTGCCAGCAGCCTTACCTTCGAAGAGACCCAGTACTTC CASSLTFEETQYF
14 TRBJ2-7 . TRBV7-8 . TGTGCCAGCAGCTGGACTGGGGCCCAGTACGAGCAGTACTTC CASSWTGAQYEQYF
11 TRBJ2-3 . TRBV30 few TGTGCCGTAAGCAGCATTGATACGCAGTATTTT CAVSSIDTQYF
16 TRBJ1-6 TRBD1 TRBV28 . TGTGCCAGCATTGGCGGGGGGACAGTCAGCAATTCACCCCTCCACTTT CASIGGGTVSNSPLHF
16 TRBJ2-3 . TRBV7-2 . TGTGCCAGCAGCTTCTACTCGACGATCGCCACAGGTACGCAGTATTTT CASSFYSTIATGTQYF
13 TRBJ1-1 . TRBV29-1 many TGCAGCGTTGTACGGAGCATGAACACTGAAGCTTTCTTT CSVVRSMNTEAFF
14 TRBJ1-1 . TRBV7-3 few TGTGCCAGCAGCTTAGCCAGGGGTGAGGGGCGAGCTTTCTTT CASSLARGEGRAFF
15 TRBJ2-7 . TRBV5-1 . TGCGCCAGCAGCTTGATTCAGGACTCAACCTACGAGCAGTACTTC CASSLIQDSTYEQYF
15 TRBJ2-7 . TRBV28 few TGTGCCAGCAGAGGAAGCGAGTTGGGGTTATACGAGCAGTACTTC CASRGSELGLYEQYF
12 TRBJ2-3 . TRBV7-8 few TGTGCCAGCAGCTTTCAAGGAGATACGCAGTATTTT CASSFQGDTQYF
15 TRBJ1-1 . TRBV10-3 many TGTGCCATCAGCGACGACTTCCAGCTGAAGGCTGAAGCTTTCTTT CAISDDFQLKAEAFF
11 TRBJ2-4 . TRBV12-3/TRBV12-4 few TGTGCCAGCAGTAGTAAAAACATTCAGTACTTC CASSSKNIQYF
15 TRBJ1-2 . TRBV5-5 few TGTGCCAGCAGCCCTACCGGGGTCCACCTCTATGGCTACACCTTC CASSPTGVHLYGYTF
15 TRBJ2-3 . TRBV3-1 many TGTGCCAGCAGCCCGACTAGGACTAGCACAGATACGCAGTATTTT CASSPTRTSTDTQYF
12 TRBJ2-5 . TRBV19 few TGTGCCAGTAGTATAGACCTCAAGACCCAGTACTTC CASSIDLKTQYF
17 TRBJ1-1 . TRBV19 . TGTGCCAGTAGTCTGACTGTTGTGTGGGGCGGGAACACTGAAGCTTTCTTT CASSLTVVWGGNTEAFF
14 TRBJ2-3 TRBD2 TRBV2 many TGTGCCAGCAACCTAGCGGGACCCACAGATACGCAGTATTTT CASNLAGPTDTQYF
13 TRBJ1-1 . TRBV12-3/TRBV12-4 many TGTGCCAGCAGCTTATGGGGGGACACTGAAGCTTTCTTT CASSLWGDTEAFF
15 TRBJ1-5 TRBD1 TRBV2 few TGTGCCAGCACTCGGGACAGTGGAAGCAATCAGCCCCAGCATTTT CASTRDSGSNQPQHF
10 TRBJ2-5 . TRBV6-2/TRBV6-3 many TGTGCCACCGCCAGGGAGACCCAGTACTTC CATARETQYF
12 TRBJ2-7 . TRBV6-1 many TGTGCCAGCAGTCCAGTACCCTACGAGCAGTACTTC CASSPVPYEQYF
13 TRBJ1-1 . TRBV19 few TGTGCCAGTAAAACAGGGTCGAACACTGAAGCTTTCTTT CASKTGSNTEAFF
14 TRBJ2-2 . TRBV7-9 few TGTGCCAGCCGTGGAACGGTGAACACCGGGGAGCTGTTTTTT CASRGTVNTGELFF
13 TRBJ2-7 TRBD2 TRBV12-3/TRBV12-4 many TGTGCCAGCGGGAGTAGCGGGATGTACGAGCAGTACTTC CASGSSGMYEQYF
14 TRBJ2-2 . TRBV12-3/TRBV12-4 few TGTGCCAGCAGTTTTCTCCTGCGCACCGGGGAGCTGTTTTTT CASSFLLRTGELFF
14 TRBJ2-1 . TRBV20-1 few TGCAGTGCTAGACCCCAGGCTGCTCGAATGGAGCAGTTCTTC CSARPQAARMEQFF
13 TRBJ1-3 . TRBV12-3/TRBV12-4 few TGTGCCAGCAGTTTTTGGACTGGAAACACCATATATTTT CASSFWTGNTIYF
15 TRBJ1-2 TRBD1 TRBV12-3/TRBV12-4 many TGTGCCAGCAGTCCGTTGACAGGGGGTAACTATGGCTACACCTTC CASSPLTGGNYGYTF
14 TRBJ2-7 . TRBV5-1 . TGCGCCAGCAGAACCGGGTGGGGCTCCTACGAGCAGTACTTC CASRTGWGSYEQYF
14 TRBJ2-1 TRBD1 TRBV5-5 many TGTGCCAGCAGCTTGGGACAGGGTTACAATGAGCAGTTCTTC CASSLGQGYNEQFF
12 TRBJ2-1 . TRBV18 . TGTGCCAGCTCACTAGAAAAGTATGAGCAGTTCTTC CASSLEKYEQFF
17 TRBJ1-1 . TRBV6-1 few TGTGCCAGCAGAGCAGGGAGTAGGGGTAGCATGAACACTGAAGCTTTCTTT CASRAGSRGSMNTEAFF
14 TRBJ1-1 . TRBV20-1 many TGCAGTGCTAGAGCCCCATACGCGGACACTGAAGCTTTCTTT CSARAPYADTEAFF
13 TRBJ2-3 TRBD1 TRBV29-1 . TGCAGCGTTGTGTCCGACAGGGGAGATACGCAGTATTTT CSVVSDRGDTQYF